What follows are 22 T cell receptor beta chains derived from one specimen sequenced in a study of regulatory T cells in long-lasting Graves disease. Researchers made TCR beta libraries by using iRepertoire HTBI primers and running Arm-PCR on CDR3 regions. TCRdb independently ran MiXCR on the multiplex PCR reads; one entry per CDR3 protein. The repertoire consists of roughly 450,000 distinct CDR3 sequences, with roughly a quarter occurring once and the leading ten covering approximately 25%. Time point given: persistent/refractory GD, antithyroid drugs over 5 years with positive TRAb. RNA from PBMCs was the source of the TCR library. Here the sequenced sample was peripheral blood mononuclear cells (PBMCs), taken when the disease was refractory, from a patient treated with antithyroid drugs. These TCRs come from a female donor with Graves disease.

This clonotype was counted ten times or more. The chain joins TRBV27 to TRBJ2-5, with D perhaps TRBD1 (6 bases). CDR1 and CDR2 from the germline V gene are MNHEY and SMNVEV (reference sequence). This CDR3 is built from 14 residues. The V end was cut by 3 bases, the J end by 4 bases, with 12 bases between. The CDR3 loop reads CASSFWTARETQYF. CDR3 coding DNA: TGTGCCAGCAGTTTCTGGACAGCGAGAGAGACCCAGTACTTC.

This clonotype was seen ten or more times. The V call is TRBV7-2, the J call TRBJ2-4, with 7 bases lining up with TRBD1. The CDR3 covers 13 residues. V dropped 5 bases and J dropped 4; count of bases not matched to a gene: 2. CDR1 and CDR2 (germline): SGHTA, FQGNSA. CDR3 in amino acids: CASSRDSKNIQYF. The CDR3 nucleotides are TGTGCCAGCAGCCGGGACAGTAAAAACATTCAGTACTTC.

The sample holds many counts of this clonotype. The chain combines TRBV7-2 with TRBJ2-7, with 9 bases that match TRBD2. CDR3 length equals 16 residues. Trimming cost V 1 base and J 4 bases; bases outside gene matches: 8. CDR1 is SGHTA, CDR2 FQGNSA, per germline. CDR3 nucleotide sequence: TGTGCCAGCAGCTTAGTATTTGCGGGAGGGATTTACGAGCAGTACTTC. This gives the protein CASSLVFAGGIYEQYF.

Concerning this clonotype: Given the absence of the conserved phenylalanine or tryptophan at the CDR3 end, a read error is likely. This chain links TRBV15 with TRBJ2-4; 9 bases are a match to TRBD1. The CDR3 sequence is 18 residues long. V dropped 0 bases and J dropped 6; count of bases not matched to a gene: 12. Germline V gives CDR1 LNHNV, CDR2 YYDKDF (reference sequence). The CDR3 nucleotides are TGTGCCACCAGCAGAGATCGCGGGACAGGGTTTCTCGGAAACATTCAGTACCTC. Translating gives CATSRDRGTGFLGNIQYL.

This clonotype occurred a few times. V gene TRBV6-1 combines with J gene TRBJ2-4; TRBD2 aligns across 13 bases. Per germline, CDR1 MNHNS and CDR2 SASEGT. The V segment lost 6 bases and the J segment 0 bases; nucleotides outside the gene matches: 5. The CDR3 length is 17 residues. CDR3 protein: CASRRTSGRVAKNIQYF. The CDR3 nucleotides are TGTGCCAGCAGACGAACTAGCGGGAGGGTAGCCAAAAACATTCAGTACTTC.

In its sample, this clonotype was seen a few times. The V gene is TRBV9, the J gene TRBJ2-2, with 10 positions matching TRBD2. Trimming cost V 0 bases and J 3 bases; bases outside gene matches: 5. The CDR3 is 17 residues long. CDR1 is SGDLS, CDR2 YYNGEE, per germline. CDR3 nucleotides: TGTGCCAGCAGCGTAGACCTAGCGGGAGCTCACACCGGGGAGCTGTTTTTT. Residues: CASSVDLAGAHTGELFF.

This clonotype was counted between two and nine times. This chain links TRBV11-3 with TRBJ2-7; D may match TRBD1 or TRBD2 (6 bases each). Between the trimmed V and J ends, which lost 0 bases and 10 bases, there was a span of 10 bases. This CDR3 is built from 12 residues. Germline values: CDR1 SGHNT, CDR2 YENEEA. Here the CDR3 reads CASSLEGGYQYF. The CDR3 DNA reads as TGTGCCAGCAGCTTAGAGGGGGGCTATCAGTACTTC.

The chain's CDR3 is CASSPGLAGADTQYF. The DNA of the CDR3 is TGTGCCAGCAGCCCGGGACTAGCGGGAGCAGATACGCAGTATTTT. This chain uses TRBV7-8 with TRBJ2-3, with 14 bases that match TRBD2. Germline CDR1 reads SGHVS; CDR2 reads FQNEAQ. This CDR3 comprises 15 residues. The V segment lost 5 bases and the J segment 4 bases; nucleotides outside the gene matches: 2. The variable domain in full, with the rest retrieved from reference TRBV7-8 and TRBJ2-3, is GAGVSQSPRYKVAKRGQDVALRCDPISGHVSLFWYQQALGQGPEFLTYFQNEAQLDKSGLPSDRFFAERPEGSVSTLKIQRTQQEDSAVYLCASSPGLAGADTQYFGPGTRLTVL.

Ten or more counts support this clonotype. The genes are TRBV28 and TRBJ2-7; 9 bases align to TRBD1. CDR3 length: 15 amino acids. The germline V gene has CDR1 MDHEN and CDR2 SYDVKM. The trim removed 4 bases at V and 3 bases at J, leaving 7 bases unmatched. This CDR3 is CASSSGTGTYYEQYF. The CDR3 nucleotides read TGTGCCAGCAGTTCCGGGACAGGGACCTACTACGAGCAGTACTTC. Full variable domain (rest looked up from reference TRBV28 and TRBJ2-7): DVKVTQSSRYLVKRTGEKVFLECVQDMDHENMFWYRQDPGLGLRLIYFSYDVKMKEKGDIPEGYSVSREKKERFSLILESASTNQTSMYLCASSSGTGTYYEQYFGPGTRLTVT.

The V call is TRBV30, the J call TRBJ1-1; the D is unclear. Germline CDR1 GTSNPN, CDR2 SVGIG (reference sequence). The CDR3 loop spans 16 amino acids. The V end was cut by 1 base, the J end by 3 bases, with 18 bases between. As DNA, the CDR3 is TGTGCCTGGAGTGGTGGGTGGAGGAAATCGGACACTGAAGCTTTCTTT. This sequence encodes CAWSGGWRKSDTEAFF.

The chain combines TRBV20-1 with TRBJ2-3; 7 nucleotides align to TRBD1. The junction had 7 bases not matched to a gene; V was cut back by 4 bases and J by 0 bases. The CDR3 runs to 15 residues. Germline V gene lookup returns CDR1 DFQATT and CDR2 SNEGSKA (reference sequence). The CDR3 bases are TGCAGTGCTATAACGGACAGGTTCAGCACAGATACGCAGTATTTT. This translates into CSAITDRFSTDTQYF.

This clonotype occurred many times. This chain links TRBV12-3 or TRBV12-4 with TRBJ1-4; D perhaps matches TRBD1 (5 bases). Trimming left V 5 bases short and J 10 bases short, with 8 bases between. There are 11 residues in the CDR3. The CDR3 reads CASSIGAKLFF. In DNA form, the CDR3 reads TGTGCCAGCAGTATAGGGGCAAAACTGTTTTTT.

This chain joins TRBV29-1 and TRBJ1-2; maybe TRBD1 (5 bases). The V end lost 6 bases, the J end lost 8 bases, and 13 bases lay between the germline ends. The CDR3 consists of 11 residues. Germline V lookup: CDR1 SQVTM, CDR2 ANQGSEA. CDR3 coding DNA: TGCAGCGTCTGGCAGGGCGAGGGCTACACCTTC. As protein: CSVWQGEGYTF.

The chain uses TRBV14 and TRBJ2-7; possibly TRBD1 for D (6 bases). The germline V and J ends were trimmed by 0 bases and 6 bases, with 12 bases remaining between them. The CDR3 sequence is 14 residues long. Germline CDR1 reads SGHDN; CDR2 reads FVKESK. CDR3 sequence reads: CASSQELRGSEQYF. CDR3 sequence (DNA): TGTGCCAGCAGCCAAGAACTGAGGGGGAGCGAGCAGTACTTC.

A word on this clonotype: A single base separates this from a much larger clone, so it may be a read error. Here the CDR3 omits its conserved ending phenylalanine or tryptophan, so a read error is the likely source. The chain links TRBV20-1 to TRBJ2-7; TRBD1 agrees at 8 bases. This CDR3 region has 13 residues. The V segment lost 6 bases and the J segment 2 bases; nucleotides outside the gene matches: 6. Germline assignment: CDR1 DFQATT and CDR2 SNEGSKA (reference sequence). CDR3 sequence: CSATDREPYEQYS. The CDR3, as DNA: TGCAGTGCCACGGACAGGGAACCCTACGAGCAGTACTCC.

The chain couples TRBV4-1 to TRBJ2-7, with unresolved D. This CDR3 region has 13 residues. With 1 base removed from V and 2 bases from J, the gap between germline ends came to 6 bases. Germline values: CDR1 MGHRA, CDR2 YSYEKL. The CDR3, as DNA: TGCGCCAGCAGCCAAGTTCAGACCTACGAGCAGTACTTC. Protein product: CASSQVQTYEQYF.

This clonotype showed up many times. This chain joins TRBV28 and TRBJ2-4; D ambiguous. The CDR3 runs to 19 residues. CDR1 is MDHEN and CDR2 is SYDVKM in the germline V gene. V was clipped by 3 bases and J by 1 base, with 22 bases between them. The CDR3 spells CASSFQSGISGRAKNIQYF. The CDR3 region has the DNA TGTGCCAGCAGTTTCCAGTCGGGTATAAGTGGGCGTGCCAAAAACATTCAGTACTTC. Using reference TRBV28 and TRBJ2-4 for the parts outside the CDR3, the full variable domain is DVKVTQSSRYLVKRTGEKVFLECVQDMDHENMFWYRQDPGLGLRLIYFSYDVKMKEKGDIPEGYSVSREKKERFSLILESASTNQTSMYLCASSFQSGISGRAKNIQYFGAGTRLSVL.

The CDR3 here is CASSQGTGLDEDGYTF. Here the CDR3 DNA reads TGTGCCAGCAGCCAAGGGACAGGGTTGGACGAAGATGGCTACACCTTC. The chain is built from TRBV4-2 and TRBJ1-2, with TRBD1 matching 8 bases. The V gene's germline CDR1 is LGHNA and CDR2 YNFKEQ. The CDR3 covers 16 residues. J lost 6 bases, V lost 1 base, and 10 bases had no gene match.

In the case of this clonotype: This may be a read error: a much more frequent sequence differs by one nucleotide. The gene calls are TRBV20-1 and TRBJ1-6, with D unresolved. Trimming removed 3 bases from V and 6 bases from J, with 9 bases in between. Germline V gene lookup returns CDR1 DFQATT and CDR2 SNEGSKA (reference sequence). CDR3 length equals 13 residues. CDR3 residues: CSASLDGNSPLHF. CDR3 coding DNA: TGCAGTGCTAGCTTGGACGGTAATTCACCCCTCCACTTT.

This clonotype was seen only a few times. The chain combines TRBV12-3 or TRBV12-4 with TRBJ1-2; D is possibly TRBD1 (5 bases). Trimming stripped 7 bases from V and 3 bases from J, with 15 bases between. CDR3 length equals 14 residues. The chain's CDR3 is CASTQFGRDYGYTF. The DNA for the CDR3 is TGTGCCAGCACCCAGTTTGGCAGGGACTATGGCTACACCTTC.

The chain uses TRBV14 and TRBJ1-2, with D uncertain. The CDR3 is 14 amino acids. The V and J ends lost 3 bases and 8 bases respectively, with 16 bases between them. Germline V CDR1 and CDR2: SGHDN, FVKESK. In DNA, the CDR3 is TGTGCCAGCAGCCATCTTAAGTACCGGCTCGGCTACACCTTC. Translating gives CASSHLKYRLGYTF.

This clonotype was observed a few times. CDR3 coding DNA: TGTGCCAGCAGTTTAGACTTTAGTCTGAAATACACGATTGGAAACACCATATATTTT. Translation gives CASSLDFSLKYTIGNTIYF. This chain links TRBV28 with TRBJ1-3; unclear D gene. This CDR3 has 19 residues. From germline, CDR1 is MDHEN and CDR2 SYDVKM. Trimming shortened V by 2 bases and J by 3 bases, and 23 bases separated the two germline ends.